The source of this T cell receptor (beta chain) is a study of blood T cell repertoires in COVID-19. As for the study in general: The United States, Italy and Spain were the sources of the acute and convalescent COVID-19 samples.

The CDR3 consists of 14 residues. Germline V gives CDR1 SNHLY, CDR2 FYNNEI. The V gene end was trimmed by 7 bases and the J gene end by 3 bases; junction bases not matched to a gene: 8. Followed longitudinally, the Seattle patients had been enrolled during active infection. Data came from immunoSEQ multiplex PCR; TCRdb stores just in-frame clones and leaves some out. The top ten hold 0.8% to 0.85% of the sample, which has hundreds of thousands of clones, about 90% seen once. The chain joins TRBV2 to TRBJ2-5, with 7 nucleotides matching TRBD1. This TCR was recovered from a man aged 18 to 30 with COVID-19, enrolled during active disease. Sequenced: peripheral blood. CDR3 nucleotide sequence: TGTGCCAGCAAGACAGGGCGAGAGGAAGAGACCCAGTACTTC. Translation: CASKTGREEETQYF.